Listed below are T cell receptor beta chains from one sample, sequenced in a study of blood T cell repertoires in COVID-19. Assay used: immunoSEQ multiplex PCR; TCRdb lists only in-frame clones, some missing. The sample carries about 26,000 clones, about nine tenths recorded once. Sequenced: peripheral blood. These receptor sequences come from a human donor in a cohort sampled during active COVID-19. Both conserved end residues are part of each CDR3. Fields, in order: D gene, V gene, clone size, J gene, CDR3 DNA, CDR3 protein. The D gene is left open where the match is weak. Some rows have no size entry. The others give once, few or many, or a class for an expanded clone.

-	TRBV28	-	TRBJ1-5	TGTGCCAGCACTTTACGGGGTCGTAGCAATCAGCCCCAGCATTTT	CASTLRGRSNQPQHF
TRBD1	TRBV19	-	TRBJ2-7	TGTGCCAGTAGTACCTCGGGACAGGGAAGCTACGAGCAGTACTTC	CASSTSGQGSYEQYF
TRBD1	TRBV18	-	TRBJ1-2	TGTGCCAGCTCACCCCCGGACAGGGCAGGAAAAGCTAACTATGGCTACACCTTC	CASSPPDRAGKANYGYTF
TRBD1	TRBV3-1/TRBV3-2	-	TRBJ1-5	TGTGCCAGCAGCGACGACAGGGAGCGACCCCAGCATTTT	CASSDDRERPQHF
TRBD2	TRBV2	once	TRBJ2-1	TGTGCCAGCAGGGAAAGGACTAGCGGGATGAACAATGAGCAGTTCTTC	CASRERTSGMNNEQFF
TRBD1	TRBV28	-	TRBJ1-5	TGTGCCAGCAGTTGGGCCTTGGACAGGGATAGCAATCAGCCCCAGCATTTT	CASSWALDRDSNQPQHF
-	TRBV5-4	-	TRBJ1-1	TGTGCCAGCAGCCGAACAGGTCGGAACACTGAAGCTTTCTTT	CASSRTGRNTEAFF
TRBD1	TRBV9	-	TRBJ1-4	TGTGCCAGCAGCGTAGGGGACAGGGGTAGGTTTGAAAAACTGTTTTTT	CASSVGDRGRFEKLFF
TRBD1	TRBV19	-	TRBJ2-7	TGTGCCAGACCCGTTCCGGGACAGGGGAGGAACGAGCAGTACTTC	CARPVPGQGRNEQYF
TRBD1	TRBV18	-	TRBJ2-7	TGTGCCAGCTCACCTGGGACAGGCAGCTACGAGCAGTACTTC	CASSPGTGSYEQYF
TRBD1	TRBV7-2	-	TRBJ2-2	TGTGCCAGCAGGGGACAGGGGGCTTACGGGGAGCTGTTTTTT	CASRGQGAYGELFF
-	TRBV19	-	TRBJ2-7	TGTGCCAGTAGTATAGGGGGAGGACTGAAAGACGAGCAGTACTTC	CASSIGGGLKDEQYF
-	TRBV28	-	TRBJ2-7	TGTGCCAGCCAAGGCGGCGCCGTGGGGCAGTACTTC	CASQGGAVGQYF
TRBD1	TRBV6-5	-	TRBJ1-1	TGTGCCAGCCGACAGGGTATGGGGCCTGAAGCTTTCTTT	CASRQGMGPEAFF
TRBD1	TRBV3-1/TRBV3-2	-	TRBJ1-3	TGTGCCAGCAGTCTCGCAAGACAGGGGGCCGGTGGAAACACCATATATTTT	CASSLARQGAGGNTIYF
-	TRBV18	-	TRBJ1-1	TGTGCCAGCTCACCACCGGGCTCAGTGAACACTGAAGCTTTCTTT	CASSPPGSVNTEAFF